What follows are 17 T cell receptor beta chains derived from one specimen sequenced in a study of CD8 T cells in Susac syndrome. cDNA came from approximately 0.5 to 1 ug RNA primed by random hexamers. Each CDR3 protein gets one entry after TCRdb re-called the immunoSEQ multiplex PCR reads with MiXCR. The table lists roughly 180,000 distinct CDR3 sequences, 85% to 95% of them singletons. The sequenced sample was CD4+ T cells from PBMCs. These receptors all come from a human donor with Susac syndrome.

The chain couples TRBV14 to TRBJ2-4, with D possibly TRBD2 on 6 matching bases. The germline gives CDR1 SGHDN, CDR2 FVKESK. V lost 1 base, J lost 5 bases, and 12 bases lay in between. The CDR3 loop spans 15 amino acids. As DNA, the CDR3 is TGTGCCAGCAGCCAAGCTCCACGCGGGGAAAACATTCAGTACTTC. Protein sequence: CASSQAPRGENIQYF.

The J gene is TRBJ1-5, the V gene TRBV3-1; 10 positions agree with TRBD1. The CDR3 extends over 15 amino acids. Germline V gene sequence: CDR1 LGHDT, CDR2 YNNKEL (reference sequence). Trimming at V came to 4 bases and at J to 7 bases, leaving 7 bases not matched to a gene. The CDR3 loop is CASSRTGGPSQPQHF. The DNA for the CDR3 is TGTGCCAGCAGCCGGACAGGGGGGCCGAGCCAGCCCCAGCATTTT.

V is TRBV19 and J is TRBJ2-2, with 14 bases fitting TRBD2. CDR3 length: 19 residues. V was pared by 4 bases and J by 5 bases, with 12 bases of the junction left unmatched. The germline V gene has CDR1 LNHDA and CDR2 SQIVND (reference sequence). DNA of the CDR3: TGTGCCAGTAGTACGCACCCCGGGACTAGCGGGAGATATACCGGGGAGCTGTTTTTT. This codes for CASSTHPGTSGRYTGELFF.

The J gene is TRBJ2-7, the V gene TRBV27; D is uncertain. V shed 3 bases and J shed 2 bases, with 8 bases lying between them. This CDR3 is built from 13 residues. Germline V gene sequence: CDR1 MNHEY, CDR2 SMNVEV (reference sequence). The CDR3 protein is CASSFSGAYEQYF. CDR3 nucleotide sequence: TGTGCCAGCAGTTTTAGTGGAGCCTACGAGCAGTACTTC.

The CDR3 DNA follows: TGCAGTGCTAGACCGATCAGGGGGATTAACACTGAAGCTTTCTTT. Its translation is CSARPIRGINTEAFF. The V gene is TRBV20-1, the J gene TRBJ1-1; 7 bases are a match to TRBD1. J gave up 2 bases and V 2 bases, and 8 bases lay outside the gene matches. In germline, CDR1 is DFQATT, CDR2 SNEGSKA (reference sequence). CDR3 length: 15 amino acids.

The CDR3 protein is CASSLTSGRVSYEQYF. DNA for the CDR3: TGTGCCAGCAGCTTAACTAGCGGGAGGGTATCCTACGAGCAGTACTTC. This chain links TRBV11-2 with TRBJ2-7; TRBD2 matches at 13 bases. The CDR3 is 16 amino acids. CDR1 SGHAT and CDR2 FQNNGV come from the germline V gene. V was pared by 2 bases and J by 1 base, with 2 bases of the junction left unmatched.

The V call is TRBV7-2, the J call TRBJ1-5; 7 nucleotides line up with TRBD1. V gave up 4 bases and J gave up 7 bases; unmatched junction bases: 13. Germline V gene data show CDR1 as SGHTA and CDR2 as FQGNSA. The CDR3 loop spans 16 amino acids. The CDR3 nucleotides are TGTGCCAGCAGCTCACACCTTGAGGGGGCTAACCAGCCCCAGCATTTT. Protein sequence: CASSSHLEGANQPQHF.

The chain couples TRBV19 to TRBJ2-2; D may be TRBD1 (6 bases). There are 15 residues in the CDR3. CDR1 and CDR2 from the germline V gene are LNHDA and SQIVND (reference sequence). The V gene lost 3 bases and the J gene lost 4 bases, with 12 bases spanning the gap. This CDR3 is CASSIHRGGTGELFF. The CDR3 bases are TGTGCCAGTAGTATCCACAGAGGGGGCACCGGGGAGCTGTTTTTT.

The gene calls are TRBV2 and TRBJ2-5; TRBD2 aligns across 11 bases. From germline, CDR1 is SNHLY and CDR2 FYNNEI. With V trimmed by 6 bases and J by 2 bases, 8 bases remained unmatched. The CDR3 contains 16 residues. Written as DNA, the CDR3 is TGTGCCAGCAGCCCTAGACTAGCGGGACTACAAGAGACCCAGTACTTC. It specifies CASSPRLAGLQETQYF.

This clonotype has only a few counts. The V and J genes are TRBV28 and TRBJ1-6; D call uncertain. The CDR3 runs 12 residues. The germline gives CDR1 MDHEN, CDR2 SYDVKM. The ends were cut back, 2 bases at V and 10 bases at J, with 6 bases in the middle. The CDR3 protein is CASSLGGSPLHF. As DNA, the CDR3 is TGTGCCAGCAGTTTAGGAGGGTCACCCCTCCACTTT.

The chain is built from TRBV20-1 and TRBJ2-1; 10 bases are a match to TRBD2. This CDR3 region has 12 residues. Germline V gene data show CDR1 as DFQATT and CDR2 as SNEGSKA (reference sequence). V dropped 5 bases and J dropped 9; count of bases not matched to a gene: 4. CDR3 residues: CSARTSGAEQFF. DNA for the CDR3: TGCAGTGCTCGGACTAGCGGCGCTGAGCAGTTCTTC.

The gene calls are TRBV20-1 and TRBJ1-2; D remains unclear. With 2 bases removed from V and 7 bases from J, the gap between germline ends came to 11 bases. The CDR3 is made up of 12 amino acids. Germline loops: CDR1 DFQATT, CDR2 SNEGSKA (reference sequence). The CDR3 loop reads CSARRVGSGYTF. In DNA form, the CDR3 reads TGCAGTGCTAGAAGGGTGGGGTCTGGCTACACCTTC.

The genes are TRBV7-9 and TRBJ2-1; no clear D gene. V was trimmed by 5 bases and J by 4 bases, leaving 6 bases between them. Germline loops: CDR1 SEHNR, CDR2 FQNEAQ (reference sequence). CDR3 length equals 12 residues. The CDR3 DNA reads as TGTGCCAGCAGCCCCGAATACAATGAGCAGTTCTTC. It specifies CASSPEYNEQFF.

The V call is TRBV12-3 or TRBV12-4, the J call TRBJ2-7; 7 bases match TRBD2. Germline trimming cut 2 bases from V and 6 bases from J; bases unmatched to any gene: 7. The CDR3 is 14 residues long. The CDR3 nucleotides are TGTGCCAGCAGTTTATCCCACGGCGGGGGCGAGCAGTACTTC. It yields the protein CASSLSHGGGEQYF.

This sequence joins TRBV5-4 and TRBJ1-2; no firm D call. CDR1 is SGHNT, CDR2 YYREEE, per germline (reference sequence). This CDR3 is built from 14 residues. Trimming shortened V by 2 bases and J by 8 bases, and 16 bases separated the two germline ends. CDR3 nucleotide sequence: TGTGCCAGCAGCTTTGAGGGTCCGGTGCGCGGCTACACCTTC. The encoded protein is CASSFEGPVRGYTF.

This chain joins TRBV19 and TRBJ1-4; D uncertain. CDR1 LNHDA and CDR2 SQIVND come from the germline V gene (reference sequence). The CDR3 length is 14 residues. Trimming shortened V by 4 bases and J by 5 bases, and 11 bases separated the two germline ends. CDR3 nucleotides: TGTGCCAGTAGTACCGGACGGAAGAATGAAAAACTGTTTTTT. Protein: CASSTGRKNEKLFF.

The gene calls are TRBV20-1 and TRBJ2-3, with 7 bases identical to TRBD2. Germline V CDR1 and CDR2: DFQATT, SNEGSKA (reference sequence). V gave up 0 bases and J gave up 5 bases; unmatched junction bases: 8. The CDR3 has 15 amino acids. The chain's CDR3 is CSARDAASGLDTQYF. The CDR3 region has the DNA TGCAGTGCTAGAGATGCGGCTAGCGGTCTAGATACGCAGTATTTT.